This passage covers 13 T cell receptor beta chains from one sample sequenced in a study of shared clonotypes between healthy human individuals. TCRdb's table, derived via immunoSEQ multiplex PCR, lists solely in-frame clones and lacks some. Of millions of clones in the sample, just over 90% were seen once. The specimen sequenced was naive CD4+ T cells from PBMCs. The subset here: CD45RA+ positively selected. The source is a man aged 18 to 29 in good health. Some clones in this sample may be carry-over from other donors' samples.

This sequence joins TRBV4-3 and TRBJ2-5; no definite D call. The germline V gene encodes CDR1 LGHNA and CDR2 YSLEER. The length of the CDR3 is 15 residues. The ends were cut back, 1 base at V and 4 bases at J, with 13 bases in the middle. This CDR3 is CASSQGSSGGETQYF. CDR3 bases: TGCGCCAGCAGCCAAGGGTCGTCAGGTGGAGAGACCCAGTACTTC.

The chain links TRBV6-1 to TRBJ2-5; 8 positions match TRBD2. The germline V gene encodes CDR1 MNHNS and CDR2 SASEGT. V was clipped by 2 bases and J by 2 bases; unmatched bases: 4. The CDR3 consists of 15 residues. CDR3 sequence: CASSESSSGQETQYF. Written as DNA, the CDR3 is TGTGCCAGCAGTGAATCGTCTAGCGGGCAAGAGACCCAGTACTTC.

As to this clone: This sample also contains other DNA sequences that code for the same CDR3. V is TRBV5-1 and J is TRBJ1-1; TRBD1 matches at 8 bases. The germline V gene encodes CDR1 SGHRS and CDR2 YFSETQ. The trim removed 4 bases at V and 2 bases at J, leaving 4 bases unmatched. The CDR3 consists of 14 residues. CDR3 region: CASSPTGVNTEAFF. In nucleotides, the CDR3 is TGCGCCAGCAGCCCGACAGGGGTAAACACTGAAGCTTTCTTT.

This sequence joins TRBV28 and TRBJ2-3, with D perhaps TRBD2 (6 bases). The CDR3 consists of 15 residues. V dropped 5 bases and J dropped 7 bases, with 19 bases sitting between them. Germline-derived CDR1 and CDR2 are MDHEN and SYDVKM. The CDR3 DNA is TGTGCCAGCAGTCCCTCCGGGACTGCCTCGCATACGCAGTATTTT. Protein sequence: CASSPSGTASHTQYF. The complete variable domain, with remaining parts taken from reference TRBV28 and TRBJ2-3, reads DVKVTQSSRYLVKRTGEKVFLECVQDMDHENMFWYRQDPGLGLRLIYFSYDVKMKEKGDIPEGYSVSREKKERFSLILESASTNQTSMYLCASSPSGTASHTQYFGPGTRLTVL.

V and J are TRBV19 and TRBJ2-1, with TRBD2 matching over 10 bases. Germline CDR1 and CDR2: LNHDA and SQIVND (reference sequence). V was pared by 11 bases and J by 4 bases, with 14 bases of the junction left unmatched. This CDR3 contains 16 residues. CDR3 DNA sequence: TGTGCCCGCCCCACTAGGGGACTAGCGTATTACAATGAGCAGTTCTTC. Residues: CARPTRGLAYYNEQFF.

The V gene is TRBV27, the J gene TRBJ2-7; D possibly corresponds to TRBD1 (6 bases). Trimming pared 5 bases from V and 6 bases from J, leaving 17 bases between. From germline, CDR1 is MNHEY and CDR2 SMNVEV (reference sequence). The CDR3 is 14 residues long. The CDR3 DNA reads as TGTGCCAGCAGTACGACAGGAGCTCCTCGCGAGCAGTACTTC. As protein: CASSTTGAPREQYF.

In this sample, this clone turned up once. The rearrangement links TRBV5-1 to TRBJ2-2, with a weak D call TRBD2 (6 bases). The length of the CDR3 is 15 residues. The ends were cut back, 4 bases at V and 4 bases at J, with 14 bases in the middle. Germline V CDR1 and CDR2: SGHRS, YFSETQ. CDR3 DNA sequence: TGCGCCAGCAGCCGAGGCGGGGCCGGCACCGGGGAGCTGTTTTTT. Amino acid sequence: CASSRGGAGTGELFF.

The chain employs TRBV18 and TRBJ2-3; unclear D gene. CDR1 is KGHSH, CDR2 LQKENI, per germline. V was cut by 1 base and J by 2 bases, with 16 bases left in between. The CDR3 has 17 amino acids. CDR3 sequence: CASSPLAAVSNTDTQYF. The DNA for the CDR3 is TGTGCCAGCTCACCACTGGCGGCAGTAAGCAACACAGATACGCAGTATTTT.

This chain connects TRBV15 to TRBJ2-3, with D perhaps matching TRBD1 (5 bases). This CDR3 has 13 residues. Germline V lookup: CDR1 LNHNV, CDR2 YYDKDF (reference sequence). Trimming left V 0 bases short and J 6 bases short, with 7 bases between. This CDR3 is CATSRDRGDTQYF. As DNA, the CDR3 is TGTGCCACCAGCAGAGATAGGGGCGATACGCAGTATTTT. The complete variable domain, with remaining parts taken from reference TRBV15 and TRBJ2-3, reads DAMVIQNPRYQVTQFGKPVTLSCSQTLNHNVMYWYQQKSSQAPKLLFHYYDKDFNNEADTPDNFQSRRPNTSFCFLDIRSPGLGDTAMYLCATSRDRGDTQYFGPGTRLTVL.

The rearrangement joins TRBV7-8 to TRBJ2-1; D uncertain. This CDR3 has 18 amino acids. Looked up from germline, CDR1 is SGHVS and CDR2 is FQNEAQ. The V end was cut by 4 bases, the J end by 7 bases, with 26 bases between. The CDR3 DNA follows: TGTGCCAGCAGCTCCCCTTTTGGCGCAGTCAACATCTTAAATGAGCAGTTCTTC. As protein: CASSSPFGAVNILNEQFF.

The chain recombines TRBV20-1 with TRBJ2-2; no definite D call. The CDR3 has 8 residues. Germline-derived CDR1 and CDR2 are DFQATT and SNEGSKA (reference sequence). CDR3 region: CTKAWLFF. Here the CDR3 DNA reads TGCACCAAGGCCTGGCTGTTTTTT.

This chain connects TRBV5-1 to TRBJ2-3; the D is unclear. The CDR3 contains 14 residues. Trimming removed 3 bases from V and 0 bases from J, with 8 bases in between. Germline-derived CDR1 and CDR2 are SGHRS and YFSETQ. CDR3 loop: CASSYVSSTDTQYF. CDR3 nucleotide sequence: TGCGCCAGCAGCTACGTGTCTAGCACAGATACGCAGTATTTT.

Remarks on this clone: Other DNA sequences of this sample code for an identical CDR3. V and J are TRBV9 and TRBJ2-3; possible D gene TRBD2, 5 bases. With 2 bases removed from V and 1 base from J, the gap between germline ends came to 8 bases. Germline V gene sequence: CDR1 SGDLS, CDR2 YYNGEE. The CDR3 is made up of 14 amino acids. The CDR3 here is CASSVEGGTDTQYF. In DNA form, the CDR3 reads TGTGCCAGCAGCGTCGAGGGAGGCACAGATACGCAGTATTTT.